The 32 T cell receptor beta chains reported below all come from one sample, sequenced in a study of blood T cell repertoires in COVID-19. The method was immunoSEQ multiplex PCR; TCRdb's version includes in-frame clones alone and lacks a portion of them. The table records roughly 170,000 clones, less than 85% of them present only once. The sequenced sample consisted of peripheral blood. Source of these receptors: a human donor in a cohort sampled during active COVID-19.

The chain uses TRBV12-3 or TRBV12-4 and TRBJ2-7; a weak D match, TRBD1 (5 bases). Trimming took 6 bases from V and 2 from J, leaving 8 bases between them. This CDR3 spans 12 amino acids. In DNA form, the CDR3 reads TGTGCCAGCAGGAGACAGACCTACGAGCAGTACTTC. Amino acid sequence: CASRRQTYEQYF.

The V gene is TRBV5-6, the J gene TRBJ1-1; TRBD1 is a possible D gene (5 bases). Trimming removed 0 bases from V and 5 bases from J, with 11 bases in between. This CDR3 spans 14 amino acids. CDR1 is SGHDT and CDR2 is YYEEEE in the germline V gene. CDR3 region: CASSLVGLSTEAFF. CDR3 nucleotides: TGTGCCAGCAGCTTGGTGGGACTCTCAACTGAAGCTTTCTTT.

This clone turned up a few times. The J gene is TRBJ1-1, the V gene TRBV4-1, with a possible D match to TRBD1 (6 bases). The CDR3 contains 17 residues. With 1 base removed from V and 5 bases from J, the gap between germline ends came to 20 bases. Germline CDR1 is MGHRA and CDR2 is YSYEKL. The CDR3 here is CASSQVKEAGVRTEAFF. For the CDR3, the DNA is TGCGCCAGCAGCCAAGTGAAGGAAGCAGGGGTTCGGACTGAAGCTTTCTTT.

The chain recombines TRBV6-6 with TRBJ1-1; 10 nucleotides match TRBD1. Germline CDR1 and CDR2: MNHNY and SVGAGI (reference sequence). This CDR3 is 15 amino acids long. Unmatched junction bases numbered 2, after V lost 0 bases and J lost 4 bases. CDR3 sequence (DNA): TGTGCCAGCAGTTACTCGACAGGGGGCGGCACTGAAGCTTTCTTT. Translation: CASSYSTGGGTEAFF.

The rearrangement uses TRBV7-9 and TRBJ1-3, with 8 bases aligning to TRBD1. V was pared by 6 bases and J by 4 bases, with 8 bases of the junction left unmatched. CDR1 and CDR2 from the germline V gene are SEHNR and FQNEAQ (reference sequence). CDR3 length: 15 residues. The CDR3 DNA sequence: TGTGCCAGCAGACCTACAGGGGGAATAGGAAACACCATATATTTT. Its translation: CASRPTGGIGNTIYF.

In its sample, this clone was seen once. The V gene is TRBV13, the J gene TRBJ1-2, with D tentatively TRBD1 (6 bases). Trimming removed 0 bases at V and 2 bases at J, with 16 bases between. CDR3 length equals 17 residues. Looked up from germline, CDR1 is PRHDT and CDR2 is FYEKMQ (reference sequence). CDR3 residues: CASSLGTTGLGNYGYTF. The CDR3 bases are TGTGCCAGCAGCTTAGGGACCACAGGGTTAGGGAACTATGGCTACACCTTC.

V and J are TRBV2 and TRBJ2-7; 8 positions match TRBD1. From germline, CDR1 is SNHLY and CDR2 FYNNEI. The CDR3 is made up of 14 amino acids. The junction had 13 bases not matched to a gene; V was cut back by 8 bases and J by 7 bases. DNA of the CDR3: TGTGCCAGCGGGGGGCGAGACAGGGGAGAAGAGCAGTACTTC. Residues: CASGGRDRGEEQYF.

The V call is TRBV21-1, the J call TRBJ2-7; whether TRBD1, the table's D call, matches the DNA was not checked. TRBV21-1 is a listed pseudogene. The CDR3 is made up of 17 amino acids. The CDR3 DNA reads as TGTGCCACCCGCGGGGGTCACAGGGGGGCCGACGCCTACGAGCAGTACTTC. As protein: CATRGGHRGADAYEQYF.

A word on this clone: Additional DNA sequences in this sample encode the identical CDR3. The chain links TRBV7-3 to TRBJ2-5; 14 bases match TRBD2. J gave up 1 base and V 5 bases, and 3 bases lay outside the gene matches. This CDR3 is 16 amino acids long. Germline values: CDR1 SGHTA, CDR2 FQGTGA. CDR3 amino acids: CASSPGLAGGQETQYF. The CDR3 nucleotides read TGTGCCAGCAGCCCCGGACTAGCGGGGGGCCAAGAGACCCAGTACTTC.

The chain has TRBV9 and TRBJ1-1; D unresolved. Trimming removed 0 bases at V and 0 bases at J, with 6 bases between. CDR1 and CDR2 (germline): SGDLS, YYNGEE. The CDR3 sequence is 14 residues long. The DNA of the CDR3 is TGTGCCAGCAGCGTAGACCAGATGAACACTGAAGCTTTCTTT. This sequence encodes CASSVDQMNTEAFF.

The J gene is TRBJ2-7, the V gene TRBV27, with D possibly matching TRBD2 (5 bases). V shed 3 bases and J shed 6 bases, with 12 bases lying between them. The CDR3 is 13 residues long. The germline CDR1 and CDR2 sequences are MNHEY and SMNVEV (reference sequence). The CDR3 region is CASSLVGTSEQYF. In DNA, the CDR3 is TGTGCCAGCAGTTTGGTCGGAACTAGCGAGCAGTACTTC.

The rearrangement links TRBV28 to TRBJ2-1; 10 bases are a match to TRBD1. The CDR3 loop spans 14 amino acids. Germline V gene sequence: CDR1 MDHEN, CDR2 SYDVKM. The trim removed 5 bases at V and 3 bases at J, leaving 1 base unmatched. The CDR3 sequence: CASSGTGDYNEQFF. The CDR3 DNA is TGTGCCAGCAGTGGGACAGGGGACTACAATGAGCAGTTCTTC.

The chain uses TRBV6-1 and TRBJ2-1; D may be TRBD2 (7 bases). V lost 1 base to trimming and J lost 4 bases, with 11 bases between them. Germline V gene sequence: CDR1 MNHNS, CDR2 SASEGT. This CDR3 contains 15 residues. The CDR3 region is CASSEDGGRYNEQFF. The DNA of the CDR3 is TGTGCCAGCAGTGAAGACGGGGGGCGATACAATGAGCAGTTCTTC.

This clone was seen just once. V is TRBV5-1 and J is TRBJ2-5, with D maybe TRBD1 (5 bases). The length of the CDR3 is 19 residues. The germline CDR1 and CDR2 sequences are SGHRS and YFSETQ. V was cut by 2 bases and J by 1 base, with 24 bases left in between. The CDR3 region has the DNA TGCGCCAGCAGCTTAATCCCCCCAACGCATTCGACAGTCCAAGAGACCCAGTACTTC. Encoded protein: CASSLIPPTHSTVQETQYF.

The chain links TRBV5-4 to TRBJ2-5, with 9 bases lining up with TRBD2. The CDR3 has 15 residues. Germline CDR1 is SGHNT and CDR2 is YYREEE (reference sequence). The ends lost 0 bases at V and 5 bases at J; junction bases unmatched: 5. CDR3 sequence (DNA): TGTGCCAGCAGCTTGGGTAGCGGGGGAGGGGAGACCCAGTACTTC. Protein sequence: CASSLGSGGGETQYF.

Only a few counts were recorded for this clone. DNA for the CDR3: TGCAGTGCTAGTTTGCTAGGCTGGTACGAGCAGTACTTC. This codes for CSASLLGWYEQYF. V usage is TRBV20-1 and J usage is TRBJ2-7; no reliable D call. With 3 bases removed from V and 4 bases from J, the gap between germline ends came to 13 bases. The CDR3 contains 13 residues. The germline CDR1 and CDR2 sequences are DFQATT and SNEGSKA (reference sequence).

This chain uses TRBV2 with TRBJ1-1; TRBD1 might be the D (6 bases). The CDR3 length is 14 residues. Germline V CDR1 and CDR2: SNHLY, FYNNEI. The ends were cut back, 1 base at V and 5 bases at J, with 11 bases in the middle. For the CDR3, the DNA is TGTGCCAGCAGTGAAGGTAGGGGGTGGACTGAAGCTTTCTTT. Its translation is CASSEGRGWTEAFF.

The CDR3 coding sequence is TGCGCCAGCAGCATGGGACAGGGACCCGAAAAACTGTTTTTT. This codes for CASSMGQGPEKLFF. This chain connects TRBV5-1 to TRBJ1-4; 9 bases match TRBD1. V dropped 4 bases and J dropped 8; count of bases not matched to a gene: 6. The CDR3 has 14 residues. CDR1 is SGHRS, CDR2 YFSETQ, per germline.

This chain links TRBV6-5 with TRBJ2-5; tentative D call: TRBD1 (5 bases). Germline loops: CDR1 MNHEY, CDR2 SVGAGI. The ends were cut back, 5 bases at V and 7 bases at J, with 20 bases in the middle. The CDR3 contains 15 residues. CDR3 amino acids: CASSQTLQARGTQYF. The CDR3 DNA sequence: TGTGCCAGCAGTCAGACCTTACAGGCAAGAGGGACCCAGTACTTC.

The table lists this clone with a few counts. The chain recombines TRBV5-1 with TRBJ1-1; maybe TRBD1 (5 bases). V lost 1 base, J lost 1 base, and 5 bases lay in between. From germline, CDR1 is SGHRS and CDR2 YFSETQ. This CDR3 is 13 amino acids long. The CDR3 loop reads CASSLTGNTEAFF. As DNA, the CDR3 is TGCGCCAGCAGCTTGACAGGGAACACTGAAGCTTTCTTT.

V is TRBV2 and J is TRBJ2-5; weak D call: TRBD1 (6 bases). CDR1 SNHLY and CDR2 FYNNEI come from the germline V gene. V dropped 2 bases and J dropped 2 bases, with 12 bases sitting between them. CDR3 size: 15 residues. The CDR3 sequence is CASSEPGERQETQYF. CDR3 nucleotides: TGTGCCAGCAGTGAACCAGGGGAGAGACAAGAGACCCAGTACTTC.

This chain uses TRBV5-4 with TRBJ1-1; 8 positions agree with TRBD1. This CDR3 has 14 amino acids. The trim removed 4 bases at V and 4 bases at J, leaving 6 bases unmatched. Germline V gives CDR1 SGHNT, CDR2 YYREEE (reference sequence). The CDR3 bases are TGTGCCAGCAGCCAGGACAGGGTTGGCACTGAAGCTTTCTTT. Protein: CASSQDRVGTEAFF.

The chain is built from TRBV19 and TRBJ2-2; the D gene is possibly TRBD2 (5 bases). The length of the CDR3 is 14 residues. Per the germline V gene, CDR1 is LNHDA and CDR2 is SQIVND (reference sequence). V was trimmed by 5 bases and J by 7 bases, leaving 14 bases between them. In DNA form, the CDR3 reads TGTGCCAGTAGTGGACGGGGAGTGGGCGGGGAGCTGTTTTTT. This codes for CASSGRGVGGELFF.

The chain has TRBV3-1 (or the pseudogene TRBV3-2) and TRBJ2-7, with D tentatively TRBD2 (7 bases). The V gene lost 4 bases and the J gene lost 4 bases, with 17 bases spanning the gap. The CDR3 extends over 15 amino acids. Looked up from germline, CDR1 is LGHDT and CDR2 is YNNKEL (reference sequence). Here the CDR3 DNA reads TGTGCCAGCAGCCCGGCCGGGGGGCCGGGTTACGAGCAGTACTTC. Translating it yields CASSPAGGPGYEQYF.

This chain uses TRBV7-9 with TRBJ2-1; D is perhaps TRBD2 (7 bases). The CDR3 loop spans 15 amino acids. Germline V gives CDR1 SEHNR, CDR2 FQNEAQ (reference sequence). V was trimmed by 5 bases and J by 5 bases, leaving 16 bases between them. CDR3 in amino acids: CASSPWGGGNNEQFF. CDR3 sequence (DNA): TGTGCCAGCAGCCCCTGGGGGGGCGGGAACAATGAGCAGTTCTTC.

The chain recombines TRBV5-8 with TRBJ2-3; 13 nucleotides agree with TRBD2. The germline V gene has CDR1 SGHTS and CDR2 YDEGEE. Losses at the gene ends were 0 bases for V and 2 bases for J; bases not matched to a gene: 3. The CDR3 has 17 residues. The CDR3 coding sequence is TGTGCCAGCAGCTTGGGGACTAGCGGGGGAATCACAGATACGCAGTATTTT. As protein: CASSLGTSGGITDTQYF.

This chain uses TRBV19 with TRBJ2-1, with a weak D call TRBD2 (6 bases). This CDR3 has 13 residues. CDR1 and CDR2 (germline): LNHDA, SQIVND (reference sequence). Written as DNA, the CDR3 is TGTCAAGGGGCGGGGTCCTCCTACAATGAGCAGTTCTTC. This gives the protein CQGAGSSYNEQFF.

This rearrangement joins TRBV12-5 to TRBJ1-1; weak D call: TRBD1 (5 bases). This CDR3 is built from 13 residues. CDR1 and CDR2 from the germline V gene are LGHNT and FRNRAP. The V end lost 6 bases, the J end lost 0 bases, and 8 bases lay between the germline ends. As DNA, the CDR3 is TGTGCTAGTGGCCCGACAGTGAACACTGAAGCTTTCTTT. Translating gives CASGPTVNTEAFF.

A single count supports this clone. This chain connects TRBV7-9 to TRBJ2-2; 7 bases are a match to TRBD1. The CDR3 spans 17 residues. The V and J ends lost 5 bases and 3 bases, in that order; junction bases with no gene match: 12. Looked up from germline, CDR1 is SEHNR and CDR2 is FQNEAQ (reference sequence). CDR3 amino acids: CASSRKTGELDTGELFF. In nucleotides, the CDR3 is TGTGCCAGCAGCAGGAAAACAGGGGAGTTGGACACCGGGGAGCTGTTTTTT.

This chain links TRBV19 with TRBJ1-3, with D unclear. The CDR3 length is 16 residues. The germline V gene has CDR1 LNHDA and CDR2 SQIVND (reference sequence). The V end was cut by 5 bases, the J end by 0 bases, with 14 bases between. The CDR3 loop reads CASSFTVLRSGNTIYF. The CDR3 region has the DNA TGTGCCAGTAGTTTCACAGTTCTTCGCTCTGGAAACACCATATATTTT.

The chain couples TRBV12-3 or TRBV12-4 to TRBJ2-2, with D unresolved. Trimming removed 3 bases at V and 5 bases at J, with 7 bases between. This CDR3 is 13 amino acids long. CDR3 loop: CASSFAVTGELFF. CDR3 DNA: TGTGCCAGCAGTTTTGCGGTAACCGGGGAGCTGTTTTTT.

This rearrangement joins TRBV21-1 to TRBJ2-1; no DNA check was done on the table's D call, TRBD2. TRBV21-1 is described as a pseudogene. This CDR3 is 12 amino acids long. The CDR3 reads CASSKDSNEQFF. The CDR3 bases are TGTGCCAGCAGCAAAGATAGCAATGAGCAGTTCTTC.